This TCR beta chain was sequenced in a study of cytomegalovirus exposure and HLA in healthy donors (TCRdb year 2017). In terms of the full investigation: An earlier analysis of about 560 of the donors reported about 260 Gb of sequence data and around 110 million unique TCR beta sequences obtained from around 170 million T cells. Approximately 310 gigabases of sequencing data and around 88 million unique TCR sequences made up an early release that covered nearly 650 HLA-typed donors. Among the roughly 400 genotyped donors, around 79% belonged to the genetic ancestry cluster associated with self-reported Caucasian donors. The aim of the study was to test whether cataloging public T cell receptors could identify signatures of past pathogen exposure. Using immunosequencing, the study profiled T cell repertoires from 500 to 800 subjects and related those repertoires to cytomegalovirus serostatus. Besides the first cohort of about 730 subjects, a separate validation cohort made up of some 110 different subjects was used. To predict cytomegalovirus infection status, the study combined high-throughput TCR immunosequencing, statistical association of individual TCRs with disease status, and machine learning. In a later analysis, previously published TCR beta repertoires from 666 donors were re-analyzed and high-resolution HLA genotyping was added so that TCR occurrence patterns could be studied. Rather than drawing on any new phenotypic data, the later analysis identified candidate immune exposures from TCR beta sequences and the way those sequences occurred across donors. An earlier analysis of fewer than 750 of the donors used high-throughput TCR beta sequencing to judge whether each TCR beta V gene segment behaved as functional or pseudogenic. Donor age, sex, ethnicity and CMV serostatus were compiled alongside the repertoire data. A later genetic analysis took genome-wide SNP genotypes for about 65% of the roughly 670 donors and used that subset as a discovery cohort. All discovery cohort repertoires had been generated using a single sequencing platform. Class I and class II HLA loci were covered by the typing at four-digit resolution. The number of typed donors differed by locus: about 629-640 for A, B, C, DRB1 and DQB1; 500 to 550 for DQA1; 600 to 610 for DPA1; and roughly 470 for DPB1. A few DR-DQ haplotypes were treated as single units for association and clustering because of strong linkage in the cohort. On average, roughly 240,000 unique TCR beta nucleotide sequences were sequenced per donor among more than 350 genotyped donors of the cohort, with about 19% of those sequences being non-productive.

Regarding this clone: Its recognized antigen is unknown. Within one base of it there is no much larger clone, and no base qualities were kept.

Libraries were made using the immunoSEQ multiplex PCR assay. A mixture of 60 forward primers for TCR Vbeta segments and 13 reverse primers for TCR Jbeta segments was used in the multiplex PCR. The CDR3 region of rearranged TCR beta genes was amplified from genomic DNA with a multiplex PCR assay. On the Illumina HiSeq System, the amplified TCR beta libraries were sequenced as 87-base-pair reads. The paper's data handling went like this. Across the 600 to 700 repertoires, a later analysis counted 80 million or so unique TCR beta chains, some 11 million of which were shared by at least two donors. A nearest-neighbor algorithm error-corrected the raw reads and collapsed the reads into unique sequences, merging closely related sequences to remove PCR and sequencing errors. CDR3 sequences were aligned to IMGT reference sequences to assign V, D and J gene segments. For a sequence to be retained, at least a six-nucleotide match to both a V gene segment and a J gene segment was required. A rearrangement counted as productive if the CDR3 had no stop codons and remained in frame with V and J, and every other rearrangement counted as non-productive. Following IMGT convention, CDR3 was defined as the stretch from the second conserved V-encoded cysteine up to the conserved J-encoded phenylalanine. In an earlier analysis of 550 to 650 of the donors, sequences lacking an unambiguous match to a single V gene segment were excluded. An earlier analysis of a few hundred of the donors called V segments functional above 56.7% productive rearrangements and segregating when the between-donor standard deviation exceeded 5%. A statistical classification framework was built for diagnosing cytomegalovirus status from the catalog of TCR beta chain sequences. In a later analysis, TCR nucleotide sequences were compared against IMGT/GENE-DB human TR gene sequences so that V and J genes could be assigned. The TCRdist pipeline was used in a later analysis to assign CDR3 sequences and most-parsimonious VDJ recombination scenarios. In a later analysis, each TCR beta chain was defined by its CDR3 amino acid sequence together with its V-gene family, and reads without a unique V-gene family were excluded. In a later analysis, 500 to 700 highly shared, low-generation-probability nucleotide sequences were removed to address suspected cross-contamination and a sequencing artifact. A later analysis calculated a clonal expansion index for each public chain from normalized within-repertoire ranks of inferred template counts. Generation probabilities in a later analysis came from a VDJ recombination model fitted to out-of-frame rearrangements, and those results were checked against IGoR. In a later analysis, hypergeometric tests were used to score TCR-TCR, TCR-HLA and TCR-CMV co-occurrence, with a repertoire-size bias correction applied to TCR pairs. A later analysis estimated false discovery rates by permuting HLA or CMV assignments 20 times. In a later analysis, co-occurring TCRs were grouped using DBSCAN, with TCRdist sequence similarity added in when clustering inside HLA-allele-positive subsets. For co-occurrence clustering, repertoires with fewer than 30,000 or more than 120,000 public chains were excluded, along with 5 or 6 repertoires with anomalous nucleotide sharing. Entries here come from immuneACCESS through TCRdb and include only in-frame sequences with V and J called. Some clones fail to appear in such tables; in the studies checked, an unresolved V gene covers under half of the shortfall, and the cause of the remainder is unknown. Clonal size and the V and J genes are those of that table, whereas D and trimming came from the DNA. Counted in this sample were roughly 120,000 clones; roughly 80% of them appeared once. The ten top clones hold about 1.5% of the sample.

In total, over 600 healthy bone marrow donors made up the cohort. At the time of sampling, all cohort members were nominally healthy, though unrecorded immune exposures were likely present. The donor tested CMV seronegative and was one of the 352 seronegative cohort members. Each donor provided a peripheral blood sample, and peripheral blood mononuclear cells were used for TCR beta sequencing. Genomic DNA was extracted from the blood cell samples with the Qiagen DNeasy Blood Extraction Kit. Results and caveats for the whole study, not just this receptor: A cluster of highly shared sequence variants was judged likely to be a technical artifact of the sequencing pipeline. Strong co-occurrence of HLA alleles, especially DR and DQ, made assigning TCR associations to individual alleles difficult. Roughly uniform sequencing depth across donors was assumed in presence/absence analyses, although this assumption may not hold. Linkage disequilibrium might explain the correlated functional status among segregating V segments, but an unknown experimental factor could not be excluded. The earlier analysis of about 600 of the donors excluded approximately 17 rarely observed V segments, including chromosome 9 orphons, because counts were too low. Broadly in line with IMGT annotations, most TCR beta V segments showed up in productive rearrangements about 87% or about 30% of the time in an earlier analysis of under 700 of the donors. Some IMGT-functional V segments, including TRBV6-2 and TRBV6-3, could not be distinguished by the 87-base-pair reads and were therefore excluded. A further reported finding was that TCR beta sequences accurately predicted the HLA-A and HLA-B alleles for most subjects in the first cohort. Three of the identified cytomegalovirus-associated TCR beta chains were confirmed in vitro to be specific for cytomegalovirus antigens. The only immune exposure information available for the cohort was CMV serostatus. At a false discovery rate of 0.05, a later analysis linked some 17,000 TCR beta sequences to specific HLA alleles. An association between a missense DCLRE1C variant and V-gene and J-gene trimming of TCR beta chains was found in a later genetic analysis and replicated in an independent cohort. A later genetic analysis reported fewer N-insertions in productive TCRs among donors in an Asian-associated ancestry cluster than the roughly 700-donor mean. In a later analysis, TCR association rates were found to vary across HLA loci, with the most associated TCRs seen for DRB1 alleles and the fewest for HLA-C alleles. A total of 150 to 200 TCR beta chains were listed by the study as associated with cytomegalovirus. HLA typing was unavailable for some donors at each locus, so association tests used only the typed subset. A later analysis found that HLA-associated TCR beta chains were more clonally expanded and had lower generation probabilities than equally common non-associated chains. In both the original and validation cohorts, the classifier was reported to diagnose cytomegalovirus status with high specificity and sensitivity. The authors suggested that the approach could potentially be generalized to other disease states and immunological phenotypes. In a later analysis, several top co-occurrence clusters were reported to appear linked to parvovirus B19, influenza, CMV and Epstein-Barr virus. Most TCR sequences were observed very rarely across donors, whereas some public TCRs were present in many individuals. This cohort had only TCR beta chains sequenced, and the lack of alpha or paired-chain data limited which features could be detected. According to a later analysis, most CMV-associated TCR beta chains appeared to be HLA-restricted, and the HLA associations seemed to be driven largely by CMV exposure.

The CDR3 sequence holds 13 residues, the cysteine and phenylalanine included. Here the CDR3 DNA is all that survives: 39 bases in frame from base 1. The junction shows trimming of 4 bases on V and 8 bases on J, plus 12 bases between the germline ends. As encoded in the germline V gene, CDR1 is SGHDN while CDR2 is FVKESK. This clonotype was sampled from a woman between 18 and 29 years old in good health and CMV-seronegative. The V gene is TRBV14 and the J gene is TRBJ2-1; a confident D gene designation cannot be given. Sequencing was carried out using PBMCs. The base sequence is TGTGCCAGCAGCCCTCTTATGTTAGATGAGCAGTTCTTC. It is translated as CASSPLMLDEQFF.